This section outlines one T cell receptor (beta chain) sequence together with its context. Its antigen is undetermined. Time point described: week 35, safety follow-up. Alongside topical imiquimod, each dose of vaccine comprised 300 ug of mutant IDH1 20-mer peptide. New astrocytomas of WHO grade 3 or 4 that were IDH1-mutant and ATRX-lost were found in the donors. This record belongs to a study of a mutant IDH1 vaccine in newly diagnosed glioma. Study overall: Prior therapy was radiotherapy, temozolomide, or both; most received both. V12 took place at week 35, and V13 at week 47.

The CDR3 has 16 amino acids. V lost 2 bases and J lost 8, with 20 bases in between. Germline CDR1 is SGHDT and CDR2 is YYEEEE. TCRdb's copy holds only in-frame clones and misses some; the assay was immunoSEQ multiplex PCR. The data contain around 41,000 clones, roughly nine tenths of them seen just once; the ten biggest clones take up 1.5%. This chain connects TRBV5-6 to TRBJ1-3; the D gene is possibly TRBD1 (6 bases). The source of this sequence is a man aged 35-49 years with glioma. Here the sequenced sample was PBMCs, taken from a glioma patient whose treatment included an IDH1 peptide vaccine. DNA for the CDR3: TGTGCCAGCAGCTTACAGGGTGGTTTTCCGTGGGACACCATATATTTT. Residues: CASSLQGGFPWDTIYF.